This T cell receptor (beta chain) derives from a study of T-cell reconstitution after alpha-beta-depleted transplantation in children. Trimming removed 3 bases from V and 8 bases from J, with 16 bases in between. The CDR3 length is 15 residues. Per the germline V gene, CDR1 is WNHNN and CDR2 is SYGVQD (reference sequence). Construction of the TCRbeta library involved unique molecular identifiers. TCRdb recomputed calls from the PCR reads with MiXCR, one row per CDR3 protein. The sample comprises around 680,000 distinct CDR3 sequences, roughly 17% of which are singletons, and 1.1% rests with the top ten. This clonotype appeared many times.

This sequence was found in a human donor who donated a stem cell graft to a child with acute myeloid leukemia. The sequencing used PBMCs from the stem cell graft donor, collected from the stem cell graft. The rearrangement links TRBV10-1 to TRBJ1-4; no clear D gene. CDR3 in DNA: TGCGCCAGCAGTGATTCGACACGGTCCGGAGAAAAACTGTTTTTT. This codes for CASSDSTRSGEKLFF.